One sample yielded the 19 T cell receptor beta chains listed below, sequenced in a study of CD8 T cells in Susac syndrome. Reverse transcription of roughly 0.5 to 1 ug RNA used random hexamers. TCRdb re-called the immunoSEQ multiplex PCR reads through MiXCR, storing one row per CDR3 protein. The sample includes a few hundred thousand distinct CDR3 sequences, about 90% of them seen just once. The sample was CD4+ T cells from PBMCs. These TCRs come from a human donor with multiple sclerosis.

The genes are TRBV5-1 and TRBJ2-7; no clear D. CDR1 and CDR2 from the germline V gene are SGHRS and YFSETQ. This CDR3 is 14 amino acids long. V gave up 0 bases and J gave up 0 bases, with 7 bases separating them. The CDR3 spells CASSLGTYSYEQYF. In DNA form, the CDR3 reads TGCGCCAGCAGCTTGGGCACCTACTCCTACGAGCAGTACTTC.

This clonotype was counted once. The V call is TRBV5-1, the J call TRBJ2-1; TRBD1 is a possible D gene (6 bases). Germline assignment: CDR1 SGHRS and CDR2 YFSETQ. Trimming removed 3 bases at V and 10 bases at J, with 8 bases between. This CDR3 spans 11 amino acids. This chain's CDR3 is CASSSTGEQFF. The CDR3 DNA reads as TGCGCCAGCAGCTCGACAGGAGAGCAGTTCTTC.

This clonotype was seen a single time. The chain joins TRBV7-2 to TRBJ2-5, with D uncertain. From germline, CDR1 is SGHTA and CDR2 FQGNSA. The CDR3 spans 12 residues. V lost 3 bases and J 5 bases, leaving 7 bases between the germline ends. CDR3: CASSLTYETQYF. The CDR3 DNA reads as TGTGCCAGCAGCTTGACATACGAGACCCAGTACTTC.

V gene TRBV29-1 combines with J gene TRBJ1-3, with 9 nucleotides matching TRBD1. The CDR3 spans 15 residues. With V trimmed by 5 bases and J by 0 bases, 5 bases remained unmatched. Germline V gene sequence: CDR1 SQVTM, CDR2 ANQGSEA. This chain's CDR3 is CSVYKTGGSGNTIYF. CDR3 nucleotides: TGCAGCGTTTATAAGACAGGGGGCTCTGGAAACACCATATATTTT.

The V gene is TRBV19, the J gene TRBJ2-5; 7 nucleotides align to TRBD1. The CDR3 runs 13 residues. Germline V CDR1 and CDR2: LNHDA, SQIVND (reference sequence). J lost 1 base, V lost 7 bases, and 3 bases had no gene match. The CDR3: CASNDRVQETQYF. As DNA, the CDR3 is TGTGCCAGTAACGACAGGGTCCAAGAGACCCAGTACTTC.

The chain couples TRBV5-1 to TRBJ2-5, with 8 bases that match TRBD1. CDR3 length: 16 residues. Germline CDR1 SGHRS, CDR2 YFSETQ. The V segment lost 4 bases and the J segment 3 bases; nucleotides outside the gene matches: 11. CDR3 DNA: TGCGCCAGCAGCGTCGGACAGGGAAGTGCTGAAGAGACCCAGTACTTC. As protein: CASSVGQGSAEETQYF.

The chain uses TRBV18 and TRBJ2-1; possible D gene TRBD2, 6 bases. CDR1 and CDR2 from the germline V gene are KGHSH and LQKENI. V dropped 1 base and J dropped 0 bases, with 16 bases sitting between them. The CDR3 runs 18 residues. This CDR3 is CASSPRQGRERSYNEQFF. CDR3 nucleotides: TGTGCCAGCTCACCACGGCAAGGGCGGGAACGCTCCTACAATGAGCAGTTCTTC.

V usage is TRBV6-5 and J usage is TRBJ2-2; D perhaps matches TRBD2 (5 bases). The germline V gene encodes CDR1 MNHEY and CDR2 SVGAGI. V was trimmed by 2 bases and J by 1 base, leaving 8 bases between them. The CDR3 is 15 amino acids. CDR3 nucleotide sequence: TGTGCCAGCAGTTACACTAGGCGGAACACCGGGGAGCTGTTTTTT. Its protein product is CASSYTRRNTGELFF.

The CDR3 is CASSNGAGDNEQFF. DNA of the CDR3: TGTGCCAGCAGCAATGGGGCCGGGGACAATGAGCAGTTCTTC. The V gene is TRBV7-9, the J gene TRBJ2-1, with D perhaps TRBD1 or TRBD2 (5 bases each). This CDR3 has 14 residues. The germline V gene has CDR1 SEHNR and CDR2 FQNEAQ (reference sequence). Deletions cut 5 bases from V and 5 bases from J, with 13 bases between.

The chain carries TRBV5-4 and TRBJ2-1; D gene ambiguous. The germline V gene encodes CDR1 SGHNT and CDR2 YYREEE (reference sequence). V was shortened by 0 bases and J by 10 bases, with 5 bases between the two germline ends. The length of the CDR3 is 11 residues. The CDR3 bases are TGTGCCAGCAGCTTGGCGACAGAGCAGTTCTTC. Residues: CASSLATEQFF.

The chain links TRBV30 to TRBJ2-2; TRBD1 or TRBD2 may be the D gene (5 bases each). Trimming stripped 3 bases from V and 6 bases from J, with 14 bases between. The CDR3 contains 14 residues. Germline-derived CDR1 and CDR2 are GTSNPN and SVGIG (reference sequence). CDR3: CAWSRDGASGELFF. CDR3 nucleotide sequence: TGTGCCTGGAGCCGGGACGGTGCTTCCGGGGAGCTGTTTTTT.

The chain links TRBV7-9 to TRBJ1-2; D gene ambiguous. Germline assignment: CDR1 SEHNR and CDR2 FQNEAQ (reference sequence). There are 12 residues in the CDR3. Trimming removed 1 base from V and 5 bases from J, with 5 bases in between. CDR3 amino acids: CASSLGNYGYTF. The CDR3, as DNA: TGTGCCAGCAGCTTAGGGAATTATGGCTACACCTTC.

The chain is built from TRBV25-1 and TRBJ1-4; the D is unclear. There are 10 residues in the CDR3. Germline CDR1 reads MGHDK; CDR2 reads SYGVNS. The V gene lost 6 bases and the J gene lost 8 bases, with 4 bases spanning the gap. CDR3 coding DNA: TGTGCCAGCAGCGCCGAAAAACTGTTTTTT. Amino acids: CASSAEKLFF.

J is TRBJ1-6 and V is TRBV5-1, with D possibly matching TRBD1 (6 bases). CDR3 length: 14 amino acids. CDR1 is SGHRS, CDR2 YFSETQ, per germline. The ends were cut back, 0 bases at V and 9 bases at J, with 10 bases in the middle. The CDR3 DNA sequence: TGCGCCAGCAGCTTGGGACAGGACTTTTCACCCCTCCACTTT. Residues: CASSLGQDFSPLHF.

The chain's CDR3 is CASSRLFSGRENIQYF. DNA for the CDR3: TGTGCCAGCAGTCGTTTGTTTAGCGGGAGGGAAAACATTCAGTACTTC. The rearrangement links TRBV6-1 to TRBJ2-4, with 11 nucleotides matching TRBD2. The V segment lost 5 bases and the J segment 5 bases; nucleotides outside the gene matches: 8. The CDR3 loop spans 16 amino acids. CDR1 and CDR2 (germline): MNHNS, SASEGT.

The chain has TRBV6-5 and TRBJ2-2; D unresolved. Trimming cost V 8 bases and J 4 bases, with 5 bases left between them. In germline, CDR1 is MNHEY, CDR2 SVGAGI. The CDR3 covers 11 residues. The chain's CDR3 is CASFSTGELFF. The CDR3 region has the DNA TGTGCCAGCTTTTCCACCGGGGAGCTGTTTTTT.

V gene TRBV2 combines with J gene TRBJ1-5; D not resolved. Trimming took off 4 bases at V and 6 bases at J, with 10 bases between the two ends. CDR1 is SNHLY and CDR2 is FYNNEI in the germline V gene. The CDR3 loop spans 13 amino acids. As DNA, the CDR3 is TGTGCCAGCAGTGGGAGGGAGGGTCAGCCCCAGCATTTT. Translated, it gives CASSGREGQPQHF.

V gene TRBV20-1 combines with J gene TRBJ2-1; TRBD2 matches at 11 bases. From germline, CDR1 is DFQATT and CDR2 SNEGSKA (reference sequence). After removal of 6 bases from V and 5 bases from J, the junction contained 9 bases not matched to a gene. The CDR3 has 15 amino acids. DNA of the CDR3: TGCAGTGCCTATCCCGGGACTAGCGGTGACAATGAGCAGTTCTTC. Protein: CSAYPGTSGDNEQFF.

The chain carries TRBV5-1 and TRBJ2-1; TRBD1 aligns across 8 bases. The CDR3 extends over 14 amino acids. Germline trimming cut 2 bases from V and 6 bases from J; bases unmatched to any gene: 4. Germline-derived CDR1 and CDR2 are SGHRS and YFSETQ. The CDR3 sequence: CASSFQGAGNEQFF. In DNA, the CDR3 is TGCGCCAGCAGCTTCCAGGGGGCAGGCAATGAGCAGTTCTTC. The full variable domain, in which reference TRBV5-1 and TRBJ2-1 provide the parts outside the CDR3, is KAGVTQTPRYLIKTRGQQVTLSCSPISGHRSVSWYQQTPGQGLQFLFEYFSETQRNKGNFPGRFSGRQFSNSRSEMNVSTLELGDSALYLCASSFQGAGNEQFFGPGTRLTVL.